The T cell receptor (beta chain) described here comes from a study of cytomegalovirus exposure and HLA in healthy donors. Across the whole study: The approximately 100 million unique TCR beta sequences, from 150 million to 200 million T cells, were found by an earlier analysis.

V was trimmed by 7 bases and J by 3 bases, leaving 12 bases between them. This CDR3 contains 12 residues. Germline values: CDR1 SQVTM, CDR2 ANQGSEA. Study results and limitations: In a later analysis, at a false discovery rate of 0.05, some 15,000 TCR beta sequences were associated with HLA alleles. The CMV antigen specificity of a few CMV-associated chains was confirmed through in vitro analysis. Prior analysis indicated that the majority of TCR beta V segments exhibited productivity approximately 87% or approximately 30% of the time.

This clone was seen more than once but under ten times. Its antigen is undetermined. Researchers ran the PCR with 60 Vbeta and 13 Jbeta primers. Produced via immunoSEQ multiplex PCR; TCRdb's table is partial and in-frame only. The data contain 100,000 to 150,000 clones, 75% to 85% of them singletons. The sequence derives from a man aged 40-49 years in good health and CMV-seronegative. The rearrangement joins TRBV29-1 to TRBJ2-5; D possibly corresponds to TRBD1 (5 bases). Source material: PBMCs. The CDR3 DNA sequence: TGCAGCGCTCGTCTAGGGGAAGAGACCCAGTACTTC. The encoded protein is CSARLGEETQYF.